These 18 T cell receptor beta chains were all obtained from the same sample, sequenced in a study of T cell responses to AZD1222 COVID-19 vaccine. The protocol was immunoSEQ multiplex PCR, while the TCRdb copy is restricted to in-frame clones and leaves out a portion. The sample records around 58,000 clones, about 86% being singletons. The source was peripheral blood, collected on day 0 of AZD1222 vaccination. These receptors came from an adult in good health.

The V call is TRBV19, the J call TRBJ1-5; possible D gene TRBD1, 5 bases. Germline CDR1 is LNHDA and CDR2 is SQIVND (reference sequence). Trimming removed 4 bases from V and 1 base from J, with 14 bases in between. The CDR3 runs to 16 residues. CDR3 bases: TGTGCCAGTAGTACGTCTCAATGGGGGAGCAATCAGCCCCAGCATTTT. Translated, it gives CASSTSQWGSNQPQHF.

The rearrangement uses TRBV5-4 and TRBJ2-2; D might be TRBD1 or TRBD2, each matching 5 bases. Germline assignment: CDR1 SGHNT and CDR2 YYREEE (reference sequence). V was clipped by 4 bases and J by 7 bases, with 20 bases between them. There are 16 residues in the CDR3. The CDR3 loop is CASSRGGLQEVGELFF. The DNA of the CDR3 is TGTGCCAGCAGCAGGGGCGGGCTACAGGAGGTCGGGGAGCTGTTTTTT.

The rearrangement uses TRBV7-9 and TRBJ1-1, with TRBD1 as a possible D gene (6 bases). V lost 5 bases and J 4 bases, leaving 17 bases between the germline ends. CDR3 length: 15 amino acids. Germline CDR1 is SEHNR and CDR2 is FQNEAQ (reference sequence). CDR3 sequence: CASSAQLEGGTEAFF. In DNA form, the CDR3 reads TGTGCCAGCAGCGCCCAACTTGAGGGGGGCACTGAAGCTTTCTTT.

This clone has just a few counts. For the CDR3, the DNA is TGTGCCAGCAGTAAACAGGGTGGTCCTCAGTACGAGCAGTACTTC. Its translation is CASSKQGGPQYEQYF. The rearrangement joins TRBV6-5 to TRBJ2-7, with a tentative D call TRBD1 (6 bases). V shed 5 bases and J shed 4 bases, with 18 bases lying between them. Germline-derived CDR1 and CDR2 are MNHEY and SVGAGI. CDR3 size: 15 residues.

Written as DNA, the CDR3 is TGTGCCAGCAGCCCCGGGATGACCAACGTCCTGACTTTC. Amino acid sequence: CASSPGMTNVLTF. This sequence joins TRBV11-1 and TRBJ2-6, with D maybe TRBD2 (5 bases). This CDR3 has 13 residues. The V end lost 5 bases, the J end lost 8 bases, and 10 bases lay between the germline ends. Germline CDR1 is SGHAT and CDR2 is FQDESV (reference sequence).

The chain uses TRBV30 and TRBJ2-4, with D uncertain. Per the germline V gene, CDR1 is GTSNPN and CDR2 is SVGIG (reference sequence). The CDR3 length is 13 residues. The V end was cut by 1 base, the J end by 0 bases, with 4 bases between. The DNA of the CDR3 is TGTGCCTGGAGTGGGGTAGCCAAAAACATTCAGTACTTC. This sequence encodes CAWSGVAKNIQYF.

The rearrangement joins TRBV5-6 to TRBJ1-3, with D uncertain. Looked up from germline, CDR1 is SGHDT and CDR2 is YYEEEE. This CDR3 is built from 14 residues. The V end was cut by 0 bases, the J end by 0 bases, with 4 bases between. CDR3 sequence: CASSLGYSGNTIYF. The DNA for the CDR3 is TGTGCCAGCAGCTTGGGTTACTCTGGAAACACCATATATTTT.

The chain recombines TRBV29-1 with TRBJ2-1; 9 bases map to TRBD2. Trimming took 5 bases from V and 2 from J; bases not matched to a gene: 4. CDR1 is SQVTM, CDR2 ANQGSEA, per germline. CDR3 size: 14 residues. CDR3 loop: CSVSSGVPYNEQFF. The CDR3 nucleotides read TGCAGCGTTTCTAGCGGGGTACCCTACAATGAGCAGTTCTTC.

This clone was recorded only once. V usage is TRBV28 and J usage is TRBJ2-5, with TRBD2 matching 8 bases. Unmatched junction bases numbered 10, after V lost 6 bases and J lost 4 bases. The CDR3 totals 15 residues. Looked up from germline, CDR1 is MDHEN and CDR2 is SYDVKM. The chain's CDR3 is CASRDQRELRETQYF. The DNA for the CDR3 is TGTGCCAGCAGGGACCAGCGGGAGTTACGAGAGACCCAGTACTTC.

This clone was seen only once. The chain is built from TRBV6-5 and TRBJ1-5; no clear D gene. V lost 4 bases, J lost 1 base, and 14 bases lay in between. CDR3 length: 16 residues. CDR1 is MNHEY, CDR2 SVGAGI, per germline. The CDR3 loop is CASSFIASLSNQPQHF. DNA for the CDR3: TGTGCCAGCAGTTTCATTGCCTCTTTGAGCAATCAGCCCCAGCATTTT.

The genes are TRBV18 and TRBJ1-1; 9 nucleotides line up with TRBD1. This CDR3 region has 16 residues. The J segment lost 0 bases and the V segment lost 6 bases, leaving 8 bases of the junction unmatched. CDR1 KGHSH and CDR2 LQKENI come from the germline V gene. The CDR3 reads CASSRGQGNLNTEAFF. In DNA form, the CDR3 reads TGTGCCAGCTCCCGGGGACAGGGAAACCTGAACACTGAAGCTTTCTTT.

The rearrangement uses TRBV27 and TRBJ2-2; 7 bases align to TRBD1. After removal of 6 bases from V and 4 bases from J, the junction contained 5 bases not matched to a gene. The CDR3 contains 14 residues. In germline, CDR1 is MNHEY, CDR2 SMNVEV (reference sequence). CDR3 amino acids: CASRGGPGTGELFF. The CDR3 nucleotides are TGTGCCAGCAGAGGGGGCCCGGGCACCGGGGAGCTGTTTTTT.

This clone showed up just once. The chain carries TRBV18 and TRBJ1-1, with unresolved D. Germline loops: CDR1 KGHSH, CDR2 LQKENI. Trimming left V 0 bases short and J 1 base short, with 9 bases between. The CDR3 is made up of 15 amino acids. For the CDR3, the DNA is TGTGCCAGCTCACCACCGACGGGGAGGAACACTGAAGCTTTCTTT. Translating it yields CASSPPTGRNTEAFF. Variable domain in full (rest from reference TRBV18 and TRBJ1-1): NAGVMQNPRHLVRRRGQEARLRCSPMKGHSHVYWYRQLPEEGLKFMVYLQKENIIDESGMPKERFSAEFPKEGPSILRIQQVVRGDSAAYFCASSPPTGRNTEAFFGQGTRLTVV.

The chain carries TRBV6-5 and TRBJ2-1; D remains ambiguous. The CDR3 contains 14 residues. Germline V lookup: CDR1 MNHEY, CDR2 SVGAGI. Trimming left V 5 bases short and J 6 bases short, with 14 bases between. The CDR3 DNA reads TGTGCCAGCAGTCCCCGTAGTTTGGGCAATGAGCAGTTCTTC. Translation gives CASSPRSLGNEQFF.

The genes are TRBV29-1 and TRBJ1-2; D not resolved. The V gene's germline CDR1 is SQVTM and CDR2 ANQGSEA. The CDR3 has 12 amino acids. Deletions cut 1 base from V and 4 bases from J, with 7 bases between. The CDR3 region has the DNA TGCAGCGTTGAAGGTCTTACCTATGGCTACACCTTC. It codes for CSVEGLTYGYTF.

This clone was counted a single time. The genes are TRBV12-5 and TRBJ2-5; D is unresolved. CDR1 is LGHNT, CDR2 FRNRAP, per germline. The V end was cut by 1 base, the J end by 1 base, with 7 bases between. CDR3 length: 14 amino acids. CDR3 DNA sequence: TGTGCTAGTGGTTTGGGGACCTTCCAAGAGACCCAGTACTTC. Amino acid sequence: CASGLGTFQETQYF.

V gene TRBV6-5 combines with J gene TRBJ1-3, with D possibly TRBD1 on 6 matching bases. The CDR3 runs to 14 residues. CDR1 is MNHEY, CDR2 SVGAGI, per germline. The V end lost 4 bases, the J end lost 3 bases, and 10 bases lay between the germline ends. CDR3: CASSLGGGGNTIYF. The CDR3 coding sequence is TGTGCCAGCAGTTTGGGGGGCGGTGGAAACACCATATATTTT.

The rearrangement links TRBV6-2 or TRBV6-3 to TRBJ1-2; 9 bases match TRBD1. This CDR3 has 15 residues. Germline V lookup: CDR1 MNHEY, CDR2 SVGEGT. The junction had 4 bases not matched to a gene; V was cut back by 5 bases and J by 0 bases. The CDR3 loop is CASSTDRGANYGYTF. As DNA, the CDR3 is TGTGCCAGCAGTACGGACAGGGGCGCTAACTATGGCTACACCTTC.